The clone carrying this T cell receptor (beta chain) was detected only once. The data stem from a study of preoperative IRX-2 immunotherapy in early breast cancer. The assay was immunoSEQ multiplex PCR, and TCRdb's table has in-frame clones only and misses some. In the table there are more than 20,000 clones, roughly four fifths of which are singletons. The V end lost 4 bases, the J end lost 0 bases, and 15 bases lay between the germline ends. The CDR3 totals 16 residues. Treatment given: preoperative locoregional IRX-2 cytokine immunotherapy. Patients received preoperative, locoregional IRX-2 cytokine immunotherapy in a phase Ib study.

The receptor's source is a human donor with breast cancer. This sample comprised lymph node tissue, obtained after IRX-2 immunotherapy. V usage is TRBV7-1 and J usage is TRBJ1-2, with D possibly TRBD1 on 5 matching bases. TRBV7-1 is classed as an ORF, of uncertain function. The CDR3 is CASSLGGTGANYGYTF. The DNA for the CDR3 is TGTGCCAGCAGCTTAGGTGGTACAGGAGCTAACTATGGCTACACCTTC.